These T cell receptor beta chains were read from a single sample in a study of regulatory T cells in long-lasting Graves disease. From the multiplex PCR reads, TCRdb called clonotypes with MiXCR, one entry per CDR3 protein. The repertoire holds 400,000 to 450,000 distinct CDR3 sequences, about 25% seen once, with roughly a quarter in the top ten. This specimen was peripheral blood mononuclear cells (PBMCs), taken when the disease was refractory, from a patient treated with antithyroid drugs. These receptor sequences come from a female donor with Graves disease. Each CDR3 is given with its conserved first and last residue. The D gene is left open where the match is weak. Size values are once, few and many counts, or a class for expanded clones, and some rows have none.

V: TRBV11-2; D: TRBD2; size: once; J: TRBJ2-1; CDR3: CASSAPGTSGRVGAIDEQFF; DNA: TGTGCCAGCAGCGCACCCGGGACTAGCGGGAGGGTAGGGGCGATCGATGAGCAGTTCTTC
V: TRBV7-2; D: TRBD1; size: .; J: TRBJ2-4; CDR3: CASSAHRGEAKNIQYF; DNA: TGTGCCAGCAGCGCACACAGGGGAGAGGCCAAAAACATTCAGTACTTC
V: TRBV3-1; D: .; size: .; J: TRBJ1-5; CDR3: CASSQDLGGHGTPQHF; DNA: TGTGCCAGCAGCCAAGATCTAGGTGGGCACGGGACGCCCCAGCATTTT
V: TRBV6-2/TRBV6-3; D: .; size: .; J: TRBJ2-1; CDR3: CANSESSYNEQFF; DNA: TGTGCCAATAGCGAGAGCTCCTACAATGAGCAGTTCTTC
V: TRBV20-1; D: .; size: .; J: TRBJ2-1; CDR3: CSASRGASSYNEQFF; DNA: TGCAGTGCTTCCCGGGGCGCAAGCTCCTACAATGAGCAGTTCTTC
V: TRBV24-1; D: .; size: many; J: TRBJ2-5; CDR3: CATSRLGETQYF; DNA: TGTGCCACCAGTAGACTTGGAGAGACCCAGTACTTC
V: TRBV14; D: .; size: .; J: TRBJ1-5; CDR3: CASSLGPGGSYNQPQHF; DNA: TGTGCCAGCAGCCTTGGACCTGGTGGTTCTTACAATCAGCCCCAGCATTTT
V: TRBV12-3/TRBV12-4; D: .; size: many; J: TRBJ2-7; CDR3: CASTNPPSSYEQYF; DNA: TGTGCCAGTACCAACCCCCCGAGCTCCTACGAGCAGTACTTC
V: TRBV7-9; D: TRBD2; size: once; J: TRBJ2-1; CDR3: CASSSLAGGHNEQFF; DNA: TGTGCCAGCAGCTCCTTAGCGGGAGGGCACAATGAGCAGTTCTTC
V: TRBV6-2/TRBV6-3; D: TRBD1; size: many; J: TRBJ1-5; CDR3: CASSYRDRGLNQPQHF; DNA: TGTGCCAGCAGTTACCGGGACAGGGGCCTCAATCAGCCCCAGCATTTT
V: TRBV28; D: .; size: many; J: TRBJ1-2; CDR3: CASNDLGTGNYGYTF; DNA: TGTGCCAGCAACGACCTCGGAACAGGGAACTATGGCTACACCTTC
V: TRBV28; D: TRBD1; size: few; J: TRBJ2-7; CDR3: CASSPGTGAKYEQYF; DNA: TGTGCCAGCAGCCCGGGGACAGGGGCTAAATACGAGCAGTACTTC
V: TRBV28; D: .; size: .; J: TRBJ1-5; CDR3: CASSSSGISNQPQHF; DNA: TGTGCCAGCAGTTCCTCAGGGATAAGCAATCAGCCCCAGCATTTT
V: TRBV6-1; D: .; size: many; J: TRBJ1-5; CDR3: CASSVPGRGNQPQHF; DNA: TGTGCCAGCAGTGTCCCGGGAAGGGGGAATCAGCCCCAGCATTTT
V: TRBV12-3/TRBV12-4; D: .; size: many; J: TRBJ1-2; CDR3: CASSWGFRGDYGYTF; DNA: TGTGCCAGCAGTTGGGGCTTTAGGGGTGACTATGGCTACACCTTC
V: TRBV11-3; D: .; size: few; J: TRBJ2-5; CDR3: CASSSRFGGQETQYF; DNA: TGTGCCAGCAGCTCACGATTCGGCGGCCAAGAGACCCAGTACTTC
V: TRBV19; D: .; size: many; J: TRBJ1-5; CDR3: CASSIVGNQPQHF; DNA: TGTGCCAGTAGTATAGTAGGCAATCAGCCCCAGCATTTT
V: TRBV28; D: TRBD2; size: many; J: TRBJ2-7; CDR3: CASSLGGVLNEQYF; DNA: TGTGCCAGCAGTTTGGGAGGGGTCCTCAACGAGCAGTACTTC
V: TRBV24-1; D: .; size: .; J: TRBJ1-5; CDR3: CATSDARGQPQHF; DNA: TGTGCCACCAGTGATGCCAGGGGTCAGCCCCAGCATTTT
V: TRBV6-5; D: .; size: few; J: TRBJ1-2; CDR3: CASSYSAGMLGYTF; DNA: TGTGCCAGCAGTTACTCGGCAGGGATGCTTGGCTACACCTTC
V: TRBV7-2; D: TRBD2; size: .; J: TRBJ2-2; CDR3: CASSLASGVPTGELFF; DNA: TGTGCCAGCAGCTTAGCTAGCGGGGTACCCACCGGGGAGCTGTTTTTT
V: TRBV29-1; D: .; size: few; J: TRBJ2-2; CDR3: CSVAEGTNTGELFF; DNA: TGCAGCGTTGCAGAGGGAACGAACACCGGGGAGCTGTTTTTT
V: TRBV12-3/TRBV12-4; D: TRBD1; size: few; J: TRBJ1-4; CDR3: CASSLQGDSEKLFF; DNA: TGTGCCAGCAGTTTACAGGGGGATAGTGAAAAACTGTTTTTT
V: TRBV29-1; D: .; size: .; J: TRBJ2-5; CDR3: CSVASAIQETQYF; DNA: TGCAGCGTTGCTTCAGCTATCCAAGAGACCCAGTACTTC
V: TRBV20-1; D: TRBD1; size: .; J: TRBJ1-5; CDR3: CSARETGTQPQHF; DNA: TGCAGTGCTAGAGAGACAGGGACTCAGCCCCAGCATTTT
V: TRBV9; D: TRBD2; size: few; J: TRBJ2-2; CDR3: CASSEGGRTGELFF; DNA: TGTGCCAGCAGCGAGGGAGGGAGGACCGGGGAGCTGTTTTTT
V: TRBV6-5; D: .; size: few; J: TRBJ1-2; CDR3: CASSYASGRQGKVGYTF; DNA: TGTGCCAGCAGTTACGCCTCAGGAAGGCAGGGGAAAGTTGGCTACACCTTC
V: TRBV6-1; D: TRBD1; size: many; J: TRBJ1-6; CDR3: CASSATGADSPLHF; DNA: TGTGCCAGCAGTGCGACAGGGGCCGATTCACCCCTCCACTTT